This T cell receptor beta chain derives from a study of OX40 agonist ivuxolimab in advanced cancers. Some clones are missing from TCRdb's copy, which holds only in-frame ones; the method was immunoSEQ multiplex PCR. The data contain 20,000 to 25,000 clones, around 77% of them singletons. As regards this clone: What it binds is unknown.

Study results and limitations: Relative to CD4+, CD8+ T cells held more expanded clones on average.

Trimming removed 5 bases at V and 9 bases at J, with 19 bases between. CDR1 is MRHNA and CDR2 is SNTAGT in the germline V gene. The CDR3 length is 14 residues. The gene calls are TRBV6-4 and TRBJ1-1, with D possibly being TRBD1 (5 bases). The source was CD4+ or CD8+ T cells sorted from blood, collected in a trial of the OX40 agonist ivuxolimab. This sequence was found in an adult with an advanced solid tumor such as melanoma, head and neck, liver or kidney cancer. The CDR3 is CASSSRGRDDKAFF. The CDR3 nucleotides read TGTGCCAGCAGTTCCCGGGGCAGGGATGACAAAGCTTTCTTT.